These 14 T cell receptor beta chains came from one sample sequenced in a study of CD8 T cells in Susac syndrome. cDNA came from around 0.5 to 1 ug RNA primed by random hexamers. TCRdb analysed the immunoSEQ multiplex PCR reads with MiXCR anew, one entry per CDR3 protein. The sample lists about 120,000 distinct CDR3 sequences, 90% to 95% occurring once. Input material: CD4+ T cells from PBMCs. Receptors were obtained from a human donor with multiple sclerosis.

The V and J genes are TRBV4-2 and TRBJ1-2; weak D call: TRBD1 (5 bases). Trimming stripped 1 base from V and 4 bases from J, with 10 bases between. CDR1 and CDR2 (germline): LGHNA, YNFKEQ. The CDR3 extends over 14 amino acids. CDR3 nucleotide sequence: TGTGCCAGCAGCCAAGGGACGGGACTCTATGGCTACACCTTC. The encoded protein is CASSQGTGLYGYTF.

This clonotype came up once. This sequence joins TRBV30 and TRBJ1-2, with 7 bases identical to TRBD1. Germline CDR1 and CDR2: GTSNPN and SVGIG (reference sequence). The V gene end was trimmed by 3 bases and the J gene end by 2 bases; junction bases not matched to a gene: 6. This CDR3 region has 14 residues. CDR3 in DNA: TGTGCCTGGAGCCTGACAGGGAAAAACTATGGCTACACCTTC. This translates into CAWSLTGKNYGYTF.

CDR3 nucleotide sequence: TGCGCCAGCAGCTTGCCACGAGACCCCGGAAACACCATATATTTT. Translated: CASSLPRDPGNTIYF. The V gene is TRBV5-1, the J gene TRBJ1-3, with D hard to call. The CDR3 is made up of 15 amino acids. Between the trimmed V and J ends, which lost 1 base and 4 bases, there was a span of 12 bases. The V gene's germline CDR1 is SGHRS and CDR2 YFSETQ.

In DNA, the CDR3 is TGTGCCAGCAGCCAAGATTGGCGGGGAAGCAATCAGCCCCAGCATTTT. This encodes CASSQDWRGSNQPQHF. V and J are TRBV3-1 and TRBJ1-5; D gene ambiguous. Trimming took 0 bases from V and 1 from J, leaving 10 bases between them. Per germline, CDR1 LGHDT and CDR2 YNNKEL (reference sequence). The CDR3 consists of 16 residues.

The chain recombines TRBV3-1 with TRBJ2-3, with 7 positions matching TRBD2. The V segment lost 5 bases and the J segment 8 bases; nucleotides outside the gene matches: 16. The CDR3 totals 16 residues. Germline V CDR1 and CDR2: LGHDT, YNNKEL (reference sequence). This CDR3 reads CASSLMERGARSTQYF. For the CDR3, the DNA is TGTGCCAGCAGCTTAATGGAGCGGGGCGCCCGATCTACGCAGTATTTT.

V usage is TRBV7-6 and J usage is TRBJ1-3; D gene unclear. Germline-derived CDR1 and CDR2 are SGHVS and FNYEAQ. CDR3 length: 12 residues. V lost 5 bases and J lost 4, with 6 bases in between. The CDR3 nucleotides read TGTGCCAGCAGCATCGAGGGAAACACCATATATTTT. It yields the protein CASSIEGNTIYF. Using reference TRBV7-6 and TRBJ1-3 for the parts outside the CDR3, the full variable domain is GAGVSQSPRYKVTKRGQDVALRCDPISGHVSLYWYRQALGQGPEFLTYFNYEAQQDKSGLPNDRFSAERPEGSISTLTIQRTEQRDSAMYRCASSIEGNTIYFGEGSWLTVV.

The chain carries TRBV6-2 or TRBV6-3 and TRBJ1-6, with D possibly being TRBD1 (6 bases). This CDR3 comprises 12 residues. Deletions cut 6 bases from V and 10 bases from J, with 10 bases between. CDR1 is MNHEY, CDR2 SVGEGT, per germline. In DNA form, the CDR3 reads TGTGCCAGCAGGGAACAGGGCTCACCCCTCCACTTT. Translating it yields CASREQGSPLHF.

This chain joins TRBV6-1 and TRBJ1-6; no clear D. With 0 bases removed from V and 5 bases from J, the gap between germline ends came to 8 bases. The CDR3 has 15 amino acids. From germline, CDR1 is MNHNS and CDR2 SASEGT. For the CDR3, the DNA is TGTGCCAGCAGTGAAGCAGGGCAGAATAATTCACCCCTCCACTTT. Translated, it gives CASSEAGQNNSPLHF.

CDR3 sequence reads: CASSSTAYGWGAYGYTF. Here the CDR3 DNA reads TGTGCCAGCAGCTCCACCGCCTACGGTTGGGGCGCCTATGGCTACACCTTC. The chain uses TRBV12-3 or TRBV12-4 and TRBJ1-2; D may be TRBD1 (5 bases). The CDR3 extends over 17 amino acids. V gave up 6 bases and J gave up 4 bases, with 24 bases separating them.

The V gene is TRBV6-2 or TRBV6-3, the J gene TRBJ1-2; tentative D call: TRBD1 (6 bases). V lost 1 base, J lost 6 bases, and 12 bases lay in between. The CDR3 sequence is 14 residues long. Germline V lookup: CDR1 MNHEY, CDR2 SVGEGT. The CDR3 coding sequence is TGTGCCAGCAGTTACTACGGGACATTCAATGGCTACACCTTC. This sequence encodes CASSYYGTFNGYTF.

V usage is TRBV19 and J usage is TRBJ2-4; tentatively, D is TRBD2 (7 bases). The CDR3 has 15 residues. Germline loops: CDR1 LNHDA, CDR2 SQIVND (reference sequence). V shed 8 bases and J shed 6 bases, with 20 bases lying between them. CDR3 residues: CASRRDGGPPNIQYF. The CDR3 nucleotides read TGTGCCAGTCGGCGAGACGGGGGGCCGCCAAACATTCAGTACTTC.

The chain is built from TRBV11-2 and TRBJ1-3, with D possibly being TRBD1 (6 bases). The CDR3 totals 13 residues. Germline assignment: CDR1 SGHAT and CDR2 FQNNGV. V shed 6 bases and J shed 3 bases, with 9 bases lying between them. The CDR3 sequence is CASSTGFGNTIYF. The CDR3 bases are TGTGCCAGCAGTACAGGGTTTGGAAACACCATATATTTT.

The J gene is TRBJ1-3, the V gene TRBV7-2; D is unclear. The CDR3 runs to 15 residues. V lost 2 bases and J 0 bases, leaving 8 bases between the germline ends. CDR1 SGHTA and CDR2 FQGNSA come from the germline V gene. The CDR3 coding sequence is TGTGCCAGCAGCTTATGGGTTTCCTCTGGAAACACCATATATTTT. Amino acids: CASSLWVSSGNTIYF. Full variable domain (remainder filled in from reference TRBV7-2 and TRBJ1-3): GAGVSQSPSNKVTEKGKDVELRCDPISGHTALYWYRQSLGQGLEFLIYFQGNSAPDKSGLPSDRFSAERTGGSVSTLTIQRTQQEDSAVYLCASSLWVSSGNTIYFGEGSWLTVV.

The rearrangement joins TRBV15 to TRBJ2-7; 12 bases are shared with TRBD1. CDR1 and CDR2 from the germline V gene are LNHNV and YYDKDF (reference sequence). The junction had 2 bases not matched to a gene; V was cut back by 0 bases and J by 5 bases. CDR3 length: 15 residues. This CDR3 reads CATSREGDRGHEQYF. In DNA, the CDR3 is TGTGCCACCAGCAGAGAAGGGGACAGGGGGCACGAGCAGTACTTC.